These T cell receptor beta chains were read from a single sample in a study of T cells in Graves' hyperthyroidism and ophthalmopathy. Using its own MiXCR run on the multiplex PCR reads, TCRdb lists one record per CDR3 protein. The table shows a few hundred thousand distinct CDR3 sequences, with about 13% occurring only once. The sequencing sample was made of blood. These receptors were obtained from a man in his thirties or forties with Graves' hyperthyroidism that later progressed to Graves' ophthalmopathy. Each CDR3 is given with its conserved first and last residue. Fields, in order: V gene, clone size, D gene, J gene, CDR3 DNA, CDR3 protein. A D gene is named only where the DNA matches it firmly. The size entry is marked missing in some rows and otherwise reads once, few, many or a size class.

TRBV4-1	-	-	TRBJ1-5	TGCGCCAGCAGCCAAGTGTGGCCGATAAATCAGCCCCAGCATTTT	CASSQVWPINQPQHF
TRBV6-1	many	TRBD2	TRBJ2-7	TGTGCCAGCAGTGAGGCCGGGACTAGCGGCGAGCAGTACTTC	CASSEAGTSGEQYF
TRBV7-9	many	-	TRBJ1-4	TGTGCCAGCAGCTTTAATAATGAAAAACTGTTTTTT	CASSFNNEKLFF
TRBV28	-	-	TRBJ2-7	TGTGCCAGCAGTTCCCCAGCGGTCTCCTACGAGCAGTACTTC	CASSSPAVSYEQYF
TRBV7-8	many	-	TRBJ1-2	TGTGCCAGCAGCTTAGTACTGGGGGGCAATGGCTACACCTTC	CASSLVLGGNGYTF
TRBV5-1	few	TRBD2	TRBJ2-7	TGCGCCAGCAGCACCGGGACTAGCTGGTCCTACGAGCAGTACTTC	CASSTGTSWSYEQYF
TRBV18	many	-	TRBJ1-1	TGTGCCAGCAGCCCCCCAGGGAACACTGAAGCTTTCTTT	CASSPPGNTEAFF
TRBV12-3/TRBV12-4	few	-	TRBJ2-3	TGTGCCAGCAAAGGCTCAGGGTTGAATACGCAGTATTTT	CASKGSGLNTQYF
TRBV20-1	many	TRBD1	TRBJ1-6	TGCAGTGCCCCGCGCGGGACAGATAATTCACCCCTCCACTTT	CSAPRGTDNSPLHF
TRBV5-8	few	TRBD1	TRBJ1-2	TGTGCCAGCAGCTTGGGATGGGGACAGGGTTTCTATGGCTACACCTTC	CASSLGWGQGFYGYTF
TRBV25-1	-	-	TRBJ1-6	TGTGCCTCCCAGGGCCGATCTTCACCCCTCCACTTT	CASQGRSSPLHF
TRBV29-1	-	TRBD1	TRBJ2-7	TGCAGCGTTGAAGAGCAGGACAGGATCTACGAGCAGTACTTC	CSVEEQDRIYEQYF